This T cell receptor beta chain derives from a study of CD8+CD57+ T cells in acquired aplastic anemia. Study background: The DNA of sorted CD4+ and CD8+ cells averaged 3.2 ug.

It was genomic DNA that served as the template for profiling TCR beta VDJ and CDR3. TCRdb reprocessed the reads via MiXCR and lists one record per CDR3 protein. The table lists about 180,000 distinct CDR3 sequences, roughly 65% of them singletons. General study findings and limits: The study found no significant CD8+ Simpson's diversity difference between patients and controls. Sharing between patients and controls was observed for around 27 CD8+ CDR3 sequences.

The V gene's germline CDR1 is LNHDA and CDR2 SQIVND (reference sequence). The V end was cut by 6 bases, the J end by 2 bases, with 17 bases between. This CDR3 has 15 amino acids. Many counts were recorded for this clonotype. Its matching antigen is unknown. Patients chosen for sequencing had CD8+CD57+ cells that had expanded, as shown by flow cytometry. Every patient presented with severe acquired aplastic anemia. The rearrangement uses TRBV19 and TRBJ2-7; a weak D match, TRBD1 (6 bases). The TCR sequence derives from a human donor with aplastic anemia. Sequences were obtained from sorted CD4+, CD8+, or CD8+CD57+ T cells (not recorded which) from PBMCs. CDR3 sequence: CASRITPRDTYEQYF. DNA of the CDR3: TGTGCCAGTAGGATCACGCCCAGGGACACCTACGAGCAGTACTTC.